The clone carrying this T cell receptor beta chain was detected many times. What it binds is not known. Preparation of the TCRbeta library involved a method that used unique molecular identifiers. TCRdb re-called the PCR reads with MiXCR, one entry per CDR3 protein. Of roughly 500,000 distinct CDR3 sequences listed, about 10% are singletons. The CDR3 is made up of 17 amino acids. V was clipped by 6 bases and J by 5 bases; unmatched bases: 15. The sample is drawn from a study of T-cell reconstitution after alpha-beta-depleted transplantation in children. Study conclusions and caveats: Newly produced T cells mostly accounted for T-cell counts and diversity one year post-transplant. By about two months after transplant, alpha-beta T cells reportedly arose from several hundred graft clones that had expanded. Surviving recipient T cells and thymic progenitors underlay high day-60 TCRbeta diversity in some patients.

V and J are TRBV12-3 or TRBV12-4 and TRBJ2-2; 7 positions agree with TRBD2. The sample in question was PBMCs, obtained before TCRalphabeta/CD19-depleted stem cell transplant. This clonotype was obtained from a child younger than 10 with inherited bone marrow failure, due to receive a stem cell transplant. The CDR3 DNA reads TGTGCCAGCAGCGACCCCTGGGGGGGAGGAGGGACCGGGGAGCTGTTTTTT. This encodes CASSDPWGGGGTGELFF.